The next 20 T cell receptor beta chains were all read from a single sample in a study of tumor-infiltrating lymphocytes in primary liver carcinoma (TCRdb year 2017). Blood RNA was extracted from unsorted whole blood with TRIzol reagent; germline DNA came from the DNeasy Blood & Tissue kit. Sequenced using an Illumina HiSeq 2500. A constant-region primer and ProtoScript II reverse transcriptase were used to reverse-transcribe TCRbeta-specific cDNA from approximately 550 ng total RNA. Construction of the TCRbeta libraries relied on three nested rounds of multiplex PCR, following a slightly modified ARM-PCR procedure. The first two PCR rounds used multiplex TRBV1-TRBV30 forward primers with a Cbeta reverse primer, each for 10 cycles. The raw public data were reprocessed by TCRdb itself: fastp quality trimming at Q25, MiXCR clonotype calling, in-frame beta chains only. Each record represents a unique CDR3 protein, reported with the most common genes and DNA among its rows. This sample comprises just over 300,000 distinct CDR3 sequences, 58% of them detected only once. The top ten constitute approximately 17% of the sample.

The sequenced sample was peripheral blood. The receptor source for this set is a woman in her twenties or thirties with primary liver carcinoma and hepatitis B virus infection.

In its sample, this clonotype was seen many times. This chain connects TRBV6-5 to TRBJ2-1; the match to TRBD2 covers 10 bases. The CDR3 consists of 16 residues. Germline values: CDR1 MNHEY, CDR2 SVGAGI. V was clipped by 6 bases and J by 2 bases; unmatched bases: 7. This CDR3 is CASSPLAGAPYNEQFF. For the CDR3, the DNA is TGTGCCAGCAGCCCTCTAGCGGGAGCCCCCTACAATGAGCAGTTCTTC.

The rearrangement uses TRBV4-3 and TRBJ2-1; unclear D gene. Germline V gene lookup returns CDR1 LGHNA and CDR2 YSLEER. Trimming left V 7 bases short and J 6 bases short, with 16 bases between. The CDR3 loop spans 14 amino acids. CDR3 sequence reads: CASIYTELVNEQFF. The CDR3 DNA reads TGCGCCAGCATCTACACTGAGTTGGTCAATGAGCAGTTCTTC.

About this clonotype: A read error may explain this, as a much larger clone is one base away. The rearrangement joins TRBV7-9 to TRBJ2-3, with TRBD2 matching over 10 bases. This CDR3 contains 16 residues. CDR1 is SEHNR, CDR2 FQNEAQ, per germline (reference sequence). The CDR3: CAGSLGLAGVGDTQYF. The DNA of the CDR3 is TGTGCCGGCAGCTTGGGGCTAGCGGGGGTCGGAGATACGCAGTATTTT.

Regarding this clonotype: Being one base from a much bigger clone, this may be a read error. The V call is TRBV12-3 or TRBV12-4, the J call TRBJ1-6, with D possibly TRBD1 on 6 matching bases. The CDR3 is made up of 14 amino acids. CDR3 sequence (DNA): TGTGCCAACAGTTTACAGGGTAGTAATTCACCCCTCCACTTT. Encoded protein: CANSLQGSNSPLHF.

This clonotype turned up a few times. This chain uses TRBV5-5 with TRBJ2-3; tentatively, D is TRBD2 (5 bases). The germline V and J ends were trimmed by 4 bases and 5 bases, with 14 bases remaining between them. The CDR3 is 14 residues long. Germline V gene data show CDR1 as SGHKS and CDR2 as YYEKEE (reference sequence). For the CDR3, the DNA is TGTGCCAGCAGCGGAGGACGGTTGGGAGATACGCAGTATTTT. It codes for CASSGGRLGDTQYF.

This clonotype has a handful of counts. The chain employs TRBV5-1 and TRBJ2-4; 10 bases fit TRBD2. V trimming: 4 bases; J trimming: 8 bases; junction bases outside the gene matches: 9. This CDR3 has 15 amino acids. Per the germline V gene, CDR1 is SGHRS and CDR2 is YFSETQ. In DNA form, the CDR3 reads TGCGCCAGCAGCGGGGGACTAGCGCGGTGGGACATTCAGTACTTC. Translated, it gives CASSGGLARWDIQYF. Supplemented by reference TRBV5-1 and TRBJ2-4, the full variable domain reads KAGVTQTPRYLIKTRGQQVTLSCSPISGHRSVSWYQQTPGQGLQFLFEYFSETQRNKGNFPGRFSGRQFSNSRSEMNVSTLELGDSALYLCASSGGLARWDIQYFGAGTRLSVL.

As regards this clonotype: A much larger clone differs from this one at a single base, so this may be a read error. No conserved phenylalanine or tryptophan is present at the end of the CDR3, so a read error is the likely explanation. CDR3 in DNA: TGTGCCAGCAGCCAAGAACTACTAGAATCCGGGGAGCTGTTTTCT. Its protein is CASSQELLESGELFS. The chain employs TRBV4-2 and TRBJ2-2; possibly TRBD2 for D (5 bases). Germline V CDR1 and CDR2: LGHNA, YNFKEQ. This CDR3 has 15 residues. With 0 bases removed from V and 6 bases from J, the gap between germline ends came to 11 bases.

Notes on this clonotype: No conserved phenylalanine or tryptophan is present at the end of the CDR3, so a read error is the likely explanation. This chain connects TRBV12-3 or TRBV12-4 to TRBJ2-1, with D unresolved. The CDR3 consists of 12 residues. The V and J ends lost 6 bases and 9 bases respectively, with 12 bases between them. Here the CDR3 DNA reads TGTGCCAGCAGCTTACGGGTCAGTGAGCAGTTCTAC. It encodes CASSLRVSEQFY.

A remark on this clonotype: Being one base from a much bigger clone, this may be a read error. The V call is TRBV29-1, the J call TRBJ2-1, with no clear D. Trimming removed 5 bases from V and 0 bases from J, with 8 bases in between. This CDR3 contains 13 residues. Looked up from germline, CDR1 is SQVTM and CDR2 is ANQGSEA. The CDR3 loop reads CSVLSSSYNEQFF. The CDR3 DNA follows: TGCAGCGTTCTGAGCAGCTCCTACAATGAGCAGTTCTTC.

This clonotype turned up a few times. The chain uses TRBV12-3 or TRBV12-4 and TRBJ2-3; D call uncertain. The V and J ends lost 3 bases and 7 bases respectively, with 17 bases between them. CDR3 length: 15 residues. The CDR3 spells CASSFVLVESYTQYF. The CDR3 nucleotides are TGTGCCAGCAGTTTCGTTTTGGTGGAGTCTTATACGCAGTATTTT.

The table lists this clonotype with a few counts. The chain combines TRBV5-6 with TRBJ2-1; D assignment may be TRBD1 or TRBD2 (5 bases each). The germline CDR1 and CDR2 sequences are SGHDT and YYEEEE. The CDR3 consists of 15 residues. The V gene lost 4 bases and the J gene lost 6 bases, with 17 bases spanning the gap. The CDR3 sequence is CASSLWGGPLNEQFF. CDR3 coding DNA: TGTGCCAGCAGCCTTTGGGGCGGGCCGCTCAATGAGCAGTTCTTC. The full variable domain, rest sourced from reference TRBV5-6 and TRBJ2-1, is DAGVTQSPTHLIKTRGQQVTLRCSPKSGHDTVSWYQQALGQGPQFIFQYYEEEERQRGNFPDRFSGHQFPNYSSELNVNALLLGDSALYLCASSLWGGPLNEQFFGPGTRLTVL.

The count of this clonotype is one. At one of its ends the junction is not consistent with the germline gene, which may arise from a read error. The V call is TRBV6-2 or TRBV6-3, the J call TRBJ2-5, with unresolved D. This CDR3 spans 11 amino acids. Germline lookup yields CDR1 MNHEY and CDR2 SVGEGT. DNA for the CDR3: TGTACCAGCAGTTACCAAGAGACCCAGTACTTC. Its protein product is CTSSYQETQYF.

This sequence joins TRBV6-2 or TRBV6-3 and TRBJ2-3, with D unresolved. V was trimmed by 6 bases and J by 0 bases, leaving 4 bases between them. CDR3 length: 12 residues. Germline assignment: CDR1 MNHEY and CDR2 SVGEGT. CDR3 residues: CASRTSTDTQYF. The DNA for the CDR3 is TGTGCCAGCAGGACTAGCACAGATACGCAGTATTTT.

The chain couples TRBV6-2 or TRBV6-3 to TRBJ2-7; 8 bases are shared with TRBD2. Trimming took 7 bases from V and 3 from J; bases not matched to a gene: 8. Germline lookup yields CDR1 MNHEY and CDR2 SVGEGT. CDR3 length equals 14 residues. DNA for the CDR3: TGTGCCAGCATTACGGGACTAGTGTACTACGAGCAGTACTTC. As protein: CASITGLVYYEQYF.

This chain connects TRBV6-5 to TRBJ2-2; D perhaps matches TRBD2 (6 bases). CDR1 and CDR2 (germline): MNHEY, SVGAGI. The ends were cut back, 6 bases at V and 4 bases at J, with 15 bases in the middle. This CDR3 has 15 amino acids. CDR3 nucleotides: TGTGCCAGCAGCTTGGAGGGCCGAAGCACCGGGGAGCTGTTTTTT. This sequence encodes CASSLEGRSTGELFF.

The V gene is TRBV6-1, the J gene TRBJ1-3; 7 bases are shared with TRBD1. Germline trimming cut 10 bases from V and 5 bases from J; bases unmatched to any gene: 14. This CDR3 is 15 amino acids long. Germline values: CDR1 MNHNS, CDR2 SASEGT. CDR3 nucleotide sequence: TGTGCCATCAGGGGGTCCGGGACAGACAGAAACACCATATATTTT. It codes for CAIRGSGTDRNTIYF.

The gene calls are TRBV5-6 and TRBJ2-2; TRBD2 might be the D (5 bases). V was shortened by 4 bases and J by 5 bases, with 21 bases between the two germline ends. Per the germline V gene, CDR1 is SGHDT and CDR2 is YYEEEE. The CDR3 sequence is 17 residues long. The CDR3 nucleotides read TGTGCCAGCAGCCCTACCACTAGTGGGAGTTCTACCGGGGAGCTGTTTTTT. Translation gives CASSPTTSGSSTGELFF.

This clonotype showed up just a few times. The V call is TRBV5-1, the J call TRBJ2-1; 11 bases align to TRBD2. V was clipped by 3 bases and J by 1 base; unmatched bases: 6. Germline V gives CDR1 SGHRS, CDR2 YFSETQ. This CDR3 contains 17 residues. The CDR3 DNA reads as TGCGCCAGCAGCTACCCTGTAGCGGGAGGGTCCTACAATGAGCAGTTCTTC. Amino acids: CASSYPVAGGSYNEQFF.

There are a few counts of this clonotype. A read error may be the cause here, since a much bigger clone is one base away. The genes are TRBV6-1 and TRBJ1-5; a possible D gene is TRBD1 (5 bases). CDR1 and CDR2 (germline): MNHNS, SASEGT. The CDR3 consists of 15 residues. CDR3 sequence reads: CTSSEEWGINQPQHF. In nucleotides, the CDR3 is TGTACCAGCAGTGAAGAATGGGGGATCAATCAGCCCCAGCATTTT.

This clonotype was seen a handful of times. The chain carries TRBV7-9 and TRBJ2-2; D ambiguous. Germline CDR1 reads SEHNR; CDR2 reads FQNEAQ (reference sequence). The V and J ends lost 4 bases and 7 bases respectively, with 13 bases between them. This CDR3 comprises 14 residues. CDR3 in DNA: TGTGCCAGCAGCTCCGGCGGAAGCTACGGGGAGCTGTTTTTT. This translates into CASSSGGSYGELFF. Together with reference TRBV7-9 and TRBJ2-2, the CDR3 gives the full variable domain: DTGVSQNPRHKITKRGQNVTFRCDPISEHNRLYWYRQTLGQGPEFLTYFQNEAQLEKSRLLSDRFSAERPKGSFSTLEIQRTEQGDSAMYLCASSSGGSYGELFFGEGSRLTVL.